The 30 T cell receptor beta chains listed next were all sequenced from one sample in a study of T cell repertoires in cytomegalovirus infection. These receptors are not linked to any known antigen. One entry per CDR3 protein, called by TCRdb with MiXCR from the reads. The sample consists of 60,000 to 80,000 distinct CDR3 sequences, around 21% of them appearing once. Material: CD8+ T cells from cultured PBMCs, obtained from culture after CMV antigen stimulation. The receptors derive from a human donor in good health (CMV status not recorded). Some clones in this sample may be carry-over from other donors' samples.

This clonotype was seen only a few times. The J gene is TRBJ2-5, the V gene TRBV6-2 or TRBV6-3, with D unresolved. Germline assignment: CDR1 MNHEY and CDR2 SVGEGT. The CDR3 consists of 15 residues. Trimming removed 2 bases from V and 2 bases from J, with 12 bases in between. In DNA, the CDR3 is TGTGCCAGCAGTTACCCCCAGTTGGGACAAGAGACCCAGTACTTC. The encoded protein is CASSYPQLGQETQYF.

This chain joins TRBV24-1 and TRBJ2-5, with a weak D call TRBD1 (5 bases). Germline CDR1 KGHDR, CDR2 SFDVKD. The CDR3 contains 16 residues. Trimming took off 2 bases at V and 2 bases at J, with 14 bases between the two ends. As DNA, the CDR3 is TGTGCCACCAGTGATTCGGACATCTTACTACAAGAGACCCAGTACTTC. Translated: CATSDSDILLQETQYF.

This clonotype was detected a few times. The chain uses TRBV7-2 and TRBJ2-7, with 7 bases identical to TRBD2. This CDR3 spans 16 amino acids. CDR1 and CDR2 (germline): SGHTA, FQGNSA. The V gene end was trimmed by 5 bases and the J gene end by 1 base; junction bases not matched to a gene: 11. The CDR3 region is CASSPWRQRGSYEQYF. DNA for the CDR3: TGTGCCAGCAGCCCCTGGAGGCAGCGGGGTTCCTACGAGCAGTACTTC.

This clonotype was seen more than once but under ten times. This chain connects TRBV6-2 or TRBV6-3 to TRBJ2-1; D is possibly TRBD1 (5 bases). CDR1 is MNHEY and CDR2 is SVGEGT in the germline V gene. V lost 2 bases, J lost 7 bases, and 12 bases lay in between. The CDR3 has 14 residues. The CDR3 here is CASSYDSEVNEQFF. CDR3 nucleotides: TGTGCCAGCAGTTACGACAGTGAGGTAAATGAGCAGTTCTTC.

This chain joins TRBV18 and TRBJ1-5; 9 nucleotides align to TRBD1. This CDR3 is 17 amino acids long. The V and J ends lost 2 bases and 7 bases, in that order; junction bases with no gene match: 12. Looked up from germline, CDR1 is KGHSH and CDR2 is LQKENI. CDR3 in DNA: TGTGCCAGCTCACCATTCAAACGGGACAGGGTTGACCAGCCCCAGCATTTT. This translates into CASSPFKRDRVDQPQHF.

This clonotype was counted only a few times. The CDR3 DNA sequence: TGTGCCAGCAGTTGGACAGGGAGCTATGGCTACACCTTC. Amino acids: CASSWTGSYGYTF. The V and J genes are TRBV12-3 or TRBV12-4 and TRBJ1-2, with 8 bases aligning to TRBD1. V shed 4 bases and J 4 bases; nucleotides not matched to a gene: 2. CDR3 size: 13 residues.

This clonotype came up many times. The rearrangement joins TRBV7-2 to TRBJ2-1; D remains ambiguous. The V gene lost 5 bases and the J gene lost 6 bases, with 11 bases spanning the gap. CDR1 and CDR2 from the germline V gene are SGHTA and FQGNSA. The CDR3 sequence is 13 residues long. CDR3 region: CASSLGRRNEQFF. Written as DNA, the CDR3 is TGTGCCAGCAGCCTGGGAAGGCGCAATGAGCAGTTCTTC.

The chain links TRBV4-3 to TRBJ2-2, with a possible D match to TRBD1 (5 bases). V lost 2 bases and J 6 bases, leaving 10 bases between the germline ends. Germline CDR1 is LGHNA and CDR2 is YSLEER. This CDR3 spans 14 amino acids. CDR3 DNA sequence: TGCGCCAGCAGCCAAATCCAGGGCGCCGGGGAGCTGTTTTTT. Protein sequence: CASSQIQGAGELFF.

In its sample, this clonotype was seen a few times. V usage is TRBV7-2 and J usage is TRBJ2-7; D perhaps matches TRBD1 (6 bases). V was shortened by 3 bases and J by 3 bases, with 12 bases between the two germline ends. Germline assignment: CDR1 SGHTA and CDR2 FQGNSA. The CDR3 is made up of 14 amino acids. CDR3 DNA sequence: TGTGCCAGCAGCTTTGTTAGGGGGAGCTACGAGCAGTACTTC. Encoded protein: CASSFVRGSYEQYF.

The V and J genes are TRBV25-1 and TRBJ1-3, with 7 bases aligning to TRBD1. The ends lost 3 bases at V and 0 bases at J; junction bases unmatched: 8. The CDR3 length is 17 residues. Germline loops: CDR1 MGHDK, CDR2 SYGVNS. Here the CDR3 reads CASSDLDRALSGNTIYF. CDR3 nucleotides: TGTGCCAGCAGTGATCTAGACAGGGCACTCTCTGGAAACACCATATATTTT.

The chain links TRBV9 to TRBJ1-1; 7 bases are shared with TRBD1. CDR3 length: 17 amino acids. CDR1 SGDLS and CDR2 YYNGEE come from the germline V gene. Trimming cost V 4 bases and J 0 bases; bases outside gene matches: 12. CDR3 coding DNA: TGTGCCAGCAGCCCCGCCGATACAGGGGTCATGAACACTGAAGCTTTCTTT. Protein sequence: CASSPADTGVMNTEAFF.

As to this clonotype: A much larger clone lies one base from this, so it may be a read error. The chain is built from TRBV11-2 and TRBJ2-5, with TRBD2 matching 9 bases. Germline lookup yields CDR1 SGHAT and CDR2 FQNNGV. This CDR3 has 16 amino acids. V trimming: 4 bases; J trimming: 11 bases; junction bases outside the gene matches: 17. CDR3 in DNA: TGTGCCAGCAGCTCCATTTATGGCGGGGGGGTCAATGAGCAGTACTTC. Protein sequence: CASSSIYGGGVNEQYF.

This clonotype was counted between two and nine times. The chain uses TRBV7-2 and TRBJ1-1; 9 bases match TRBD1. The ends lost 4 bases at V and 3 bases at J; junction bases unmatched: 3. This CDR3 spans 14 amino acids. The germline CDR1 and CDR2 sequences are SGHTA and FQGNSA. The CDR3 DNA is TGTGCCAGCAGCTGGGGGACAGGGTACACTGAAGCTTTCTTT. This gives the protein CASSWGTGYTEAFF.

Of note for this clonotype: At one boundary the junction diverges from the germline segment, which might be a read error. V gene TRBV7-3 combines with J gene TRBJ1-4; D is ambiguous. Germline assignment: CDR1 SGHTA and CDR2 FQGTGA. CDR3 size: 15 residues. The CDR3 protein is CASSLTYATNEKLFF. CDR3 sequence (DNA): TGTGCCAGCAGTTTAACGTACGCAACTAATGAAAAACTGTTTTTT.

In this sample, this clonotype turned up a few times. The chain combines TRBV7-2 with TRBJ2-1; 7 nucleotides align to TRBD2. Trimming removed 8 bases from V and 8 bases from J; junction bases left unmatched: 12. The germline CDR1 and CDR2 sequences are SGHTA and FQGNSA. The CDR3 loop spans 14 amino acids. CDR3 in amino acids: CASLVGGFGDEQFF. CDR3 nucleotide sequence: TGTGCCAGCCTGGTGGGGGGGTTCGGTGATGAGCAGTTCTTC.

The sample holds a few counts of this clonotype. The chain carries TRBV7-2 and TRBJ1-4, with D possibly being TRBD1 (6 bases). With 1 base removed from V and 0 bases from J, the gap between germline ends came to 18 bases. Germline CDR1 is SGHTA and CDR2 is FQGNSA. This CDR3 spans 19 amino acids. Here the CDR3 reads CASSLERQAITATNEKLFF. The CDR3 nucleotides read TGTGCCAGCAGCTTAGAGAGACAGGCGATTACTGCAACTAATGAAAAACTGTTTTTT.

This clonotype was observed a handful of times. The chain employs TRBV5-1 and TRBJ2-7; D may correspond to TRBD1 or TRBD2 (5 bases each). From germline, CDR1 is SGHRS and CDR2 YFSETQ. The ends were cut back, 2 bases at V and 12 bases at J, with 21 bases in the middle. The CDR3 is made up of 14 amino acids. CDR3 sequence reads: CASSFQGPTQGTYF. CDR3 sequence (DNA): TGCGCCAGCAGCTTTCAGGGACCTACGCAGGGCACGTACTTC.

In nucleotides, the CDR3 is TGTGCCAGCACAAAGCTGGGCTCTGGAAACACCATATATTTT. Its protein product is CASTKLGSGNTIYF. The chain recombines TRBV6-5 with TRBJ1-3; D is unresolved. The length of the CDR3 is 14 residues. The V gene's germline CDR1 is MNHEY and CDR2 SVGAGI. The ends were cut back, 7 bases at V and 0 bases at J, with 10 bases in the middle.

The CDR3 reads CASSLSATGVQPQHF. The CDR3 coding sequence is TGTGCCAGCAGCTTGAGCGCGACAGGGGTTCAGCCCCAGCATTTT. This chain joins TRBV7-2 and TRBJ1-5; 8 positions agree with TRBD1. The CDR3 spans 15 residues. The V gene's germline CDR1 is SGHTA and CDR2 FQGNSA. V lost 3 bases to trimming and J lost 6 bases; unmatched junction nucleotides: 7.

The V and J genes are TRBV7-2 and TRBJ2-7; 8 nucleotides match TRBD2. This CDR3 has 14 amino acids. Germline CDR1 reads SGHTA; CDR2 reads FQGNSA. Unmatched junction bases numbered 2, after V lost 3 bases and J lost 1 base. The CDR3 loop is CASSFGGGSYEQYF. The CDR3 bases are TGTGCCAGCAGCTTTGGCGGGGGGTCCTACGAGCAGTACTTC.

This chain joins TRBV18 and TRBJ1-1; the D is unclear. The CDR3 is 14 amino acids. Per germline, CDR1 KGHSH and CDR2 LQKENI. Trimming removed 3 bases at V and 0 bases at J, with 8 bases between. CDR3 bases: TGTGCCAGCTCACCTCCTGGCATGAACACTGAAGCTTTCTTT. Its protein is CASSPPGMNTEAFF.

The chain links TRBV6-2 or TRBV6-3 to TRBJ1-5, with 7 positions matching TRBD1. This CDR3 has 15 residues. In germline, CDR1 is MNHEY, CDR2 SVGEGT. V lost 6 bases to trimming and J lost 6 bases; unmatched junction nucleotides: 11. Here the CDR3 reads CASRPRGGGGQPQHF. In nucleotides, the CDR3 is TGTGCCAGCAGACCTCGGGGAGGGGGCGGTCAGCCCCAGCATTTT.

The chain combines TRBV7-2 with TRBJ1-1, with no clear D. The V gene lost 2 bases and the J gene lost 1 base, with 11 bases spanning the gap. Germline V lookup: CDR1 SGHTA, CDR2 FQGNSA. The CDR3 covers 15 residues. CDR3 amino acids: CASSLYLEENTEAFF. The CDR3 DNA is TGTGCCAGCAGCTTATATCTCGAGGAGAACACTGAAGCTTTCTTT.

The chain recombines TRBV4-1 with TRBJ2-5; 13 nucleotides align to TRBD2. V shed 4 bases and J 2 bases; nucleotides not matched to a gene: 13. The CDR3 contains 19 residues. The germline CDR1 and CDR2 sequences are MGHRA and YSYEKL. The CDR3 loop is CASSLLDSGTSGTQETQYF. The CDR3, as DNA: TGCGCCAGCAGCCTGTTAGATTCCGGGACTAGCGGGACACAAGAGACCCAGTACTTC.

This clonotype was seen more than once but under ten times. This sequence joins TRBV19 and TRBJ2-7, with TRBD2 identical over 9 bases. After removal of 5 bases from V and 0 bases from J, the junction contained 5 bases not matched to a gene. The germline CDR1 and CDR2 sequences are LNHDA and SQIVND (reference sequence). The CDR3 contains 15 residues. CDR3 DNA: TGTGCCAGTAGTCCTAGCGGGGCTTCCTCCTACGAGCAGTACTTC. Residues: CASSPSGASSYEQYF.

This clonotype appeared a few times. The gene calls are TRBV5-5 and TRBJ1-6; D is undetermined. V lost 1 base to trimming and J lost 4 bases, with 6 bases between them. CDR1 is SGHKS and CDR2 is YYEKEE in the germline V gene (reference sequence). The CDR3 contains 14 residues. The CDR3 sequence is CASSLQQYNSPLHF. DNA of the CDR3: TGTGCCAGCAGCTTGCAACAGTATAATTCACCCCTCCACTTT. The complete variable domain, with remaining parts taken from reference TRBV5-5 and TRBJ1-6, reads DAGVTQSPTHLIKTRGQQVTLRCSPISGHKSVSWYQQVLGQGPQFIFQYYEKEERGRGNFPDRFSARQFPNYSSELNVNALLLGDSALYLCASSLQQYNSPLHFGNGTRLTVT.

J is TRBJ2-3 and V is TRBV7-3, with a possible D match to TRBD2 (7 bases). The CDR3 is 16 residues long. The germline gives CDR1 SGHTA, CDR2 FQGTGA. Trimming stripped 0 bases from V and 1 base from J, with 11 bases between. CDR3: CASSLTPGGGTDTQYF. The CDR3 nucleotides are TGTGCCAGCAGCTTAACCCCGGGGGGCGGCACAGATACGCAGTATTTT.

This clonotype has just a few counts. A junction end diverges from the germline sequence, so it may reflect a read error. CDR3 residues: CASRGRDRAEETQYF. The CDR3 coding sequence is TGTGCCAGCAGGGGCCGGGACAGGGCCGAGGAGACTCAGTACTTC. This chain connects TRBV6-1 to TRBJ2-5, with 9 nucleotides matching TRBD1. Germline V gives CDR1 MNHNS, CDR2 SASEGT. The CDR3 covers 15 residues.

The chain recombines TRBV7-9 with TRBJ2-7, with 9 bases identical to TRBD1. Trimming took 8 bases from V and 5 from J; bases not matched to a gene: 10. There are 14 residues in the CDR3. Germline-derived CDR1 and CDR2 are SEHNR and FQNEAQ (reference sequence). The chain's CDR3 is CASGITGGSDEQYF. The CDR3 DNA follows: TGTGCCAGCGGCATAACAGGGGGCAGCGACGAGCAGTACTTC.

This chain links TRBV7-8 with TRBJ1-5; a possible D gene is TRBD1 (5 bases). The CDR3 sequence is 19 residues long. Germline CDR1 and CDR2: SGHVS and FQNEAQ. Trimming took 5 bases from V and 2 from J, leaving 25 bases between them. CDR3 sequence: CASSTNSRDGLGGNQPQHF. In nucleotides, the CDR3 is TGTGCCAGCAGCACCAACTCCCGGGACGGTTTAGGTGGCAATCAGCCCCAGCATTTT.